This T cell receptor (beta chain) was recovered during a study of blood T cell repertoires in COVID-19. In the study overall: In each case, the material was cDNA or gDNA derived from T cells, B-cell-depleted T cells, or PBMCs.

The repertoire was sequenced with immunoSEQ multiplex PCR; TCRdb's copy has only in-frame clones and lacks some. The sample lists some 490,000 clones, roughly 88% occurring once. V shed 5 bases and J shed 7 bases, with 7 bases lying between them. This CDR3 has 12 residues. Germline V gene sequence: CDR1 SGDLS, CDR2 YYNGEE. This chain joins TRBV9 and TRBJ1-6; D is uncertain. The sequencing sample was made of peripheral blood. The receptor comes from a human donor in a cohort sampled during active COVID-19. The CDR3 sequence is CASRRQNSPLHF. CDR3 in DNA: TGTGCCAGCAGAAGACAAAATTCACCCCTCCACTTT.